This T cell receptor (beta chain) emerged from a study of T cells in narcolepsy. Whole-study context: Patients with NT1 or NT2 and healthy control donors were enrolled. Study-level points and caveats: HCRT-specific and TRIB2-specific autoreactive clonotypes appeared among same-patient CSF and blood CD4+ clonotypes. Reportedly, autoreactive clonotypes were serially detected in patients' blood but not controls'. No autoreactive T cell clone sequences appeared in some memory CD4+ repertoires.

Of note for this clone: The antigen is not known.

Per germline, CDR1 SSHAT and CDR2 FNYEAQ (reference sequence). Trimming left V 1 base short and J 7 bases short, with 14 bases between. The CDR3 length is 14 residues. TCRdb's copy holds only in-frame clones and misses some; the assay was immunoSEQ multiplex PCR. The sample yields 30,000 to 35,000 clones, less than 90% seen once. Sequenced input: memory (CD45RA-) CD4+ T cells from blood. This TCR derives from a human donor in good health. The chain joins TRBV7-7 to TRBJ2-7; no definite D call. In DNA form, the CDR3 reads TGTGCCAGCAGCTTAGGGACCGCCTTCAGTGAGCAGTACTTC. It encodes CASSLGTAFSEQYF.